These T cell receptor beta chains were read from a single sample in a study of cytomegalovirus exposure and HLA in healthy donors. Generated by immunoSEQ multiplex PCR, the TCRdb table keeps only in-frame clones and is missing some. The profile covers 200,000 to 250,000 clones, with more than 70% appearing a single time and roughly 1.3% taken by the ten largest. The sequencing sample was made of PBMCs. The source of these receptors is a human donor in good health. Both conserved end residues are part of each CDR3. The order of the fields is clone size, D gene, J gene, V gene, CDR3 DNA, CDR3 protein. A D gene is named only where the DNA matches it firmly. Size is stated for part of the rows, as once, few or many counts, or as a class when the clone is expanded.

abundance: -; d_gene: -; j_gene: TRBJ2-7; v_gene: TRBV13; CDR3nt: TGTGCCAGCAGCTTATCACTAGTTCGTTACGAGCAGTACTTC; CDR3aa: CASSLSLVRYEQYF
abundance: -; d_gene: -; j_gene: TRBJ2-3; v_gene: TRBV9; CDR3nt: TGTGCCAGCAGCGTAGCTGGCAGCGGAAGCACAGATACGCAGTATTTT; CDR3aa: CASSVAGSGSTDTQYF
abundance: -; d_gene: TRBD1; j_gene: TRBJ2-3; v_gene: TRBV27; CDR3nt: TGTGCCAGCAGTCCGGGGACAGGGGGTTTGACAGATACGCAGTATTTT; CDR3aa: CASSPGTGGLTDTQYF
abundance: -; d_gene: -; j_gene: TRBJ2-7; v_gene: TRBV29-1; CDR3nt: TGCAGCGCTTATTCAGGTTTGGCCTACGAGCAGTACTTC; CDR3aa: CSAYSGLAYEQYF
abundance: -; d_gene: -; j_gene: TRBJ2-5; v_gene: TRBV5-6; CDR3nt: TGTGCCAGCAGCAGACGGGCAGGGGTAGGCGAGACCCAGTACTTC; CDR3aa: CASSRRAGVGETQYF
abundance: -; d_gene: TRBD1; j_gene: TRBJ1-1; v_gene: TRBV7-9; CDR3nt: TGTGCCAGCAGGCGGGGGACAGGGCGTACTGAAGCTTTCTTT; CDR3aa: CASRRGTGRTEAFF
abundance: -; d_gene: TRBD2; j_gene: TRBJ2-7; v_gene: TRBV4-1; CDR3nt: TGCGCCAGCAGCCAATCCACCCAAGCGGGACTCTACGAGCAGTACTTC; CDR3aa: CASSQSTQAGLYEQYF
abundance: once; d_gene: -; j_gene: TRBJ2-3; v_gene: TRBV27; CDR3nt: TGTGCCAGCAGTTCGTATGTAGGCACAGATACGCAGTATTTT; CDR3aa: CASSSYVGTDTQYF
abundance: -; d_gene: -; j_gene: TRBJ1-1; v_gene: TRBV6-1; CDR3nt: TGTGCCAGTACCGTAGAAGGGGGATCCACTGAAGCTTTCTTT; CDR3aa: CASTVEGGSTEAFF
abundance: -; d_gene: TRBD1; j_gene: TRBJ1-1; v_gene: TRBV7-6; CDR3nt: TGTGCCAGCAGCAAGGGACAGGGGGGTATGAACACTGAAGCTTTCTTT; CDR3aa: CASSKGQGGMNTEAFF